These 6 T cell receptor beta chains were all obtained from the same sample, sequenced in a study of blood T cells in healthy people across ages. The authors ran a second PCR of roughly 6 to 12 cycles using a sample-barcoded 5' primer and a J-beta primer mix. TCRdb called the 5' RACE reads again in MiXCR, with one record for every CDR3 protein. The sample holds 650,000 to 800,000 distinct CDR3 sequences, approximately 52% seen once. The specimen sequenced was blood. Source of these receptors: a woman older than 75 in good health.

This clonotype appeared many times. This sequence joins TRBV3-1 and TRBJ2-3; D is unclear. The CDR3 is made up of 15 amino acids. Trimming pared 2 bases from V and 0 bases from J, leaving 9 bases between. Germline CDR1 is LGHDT and CDR2 is YNNKEL (reference sequence). This CDR3 is CASSQIGLSTDTQYF. CDR3 coding DNA: TGTGCCAGCAGCCAAATCGGCCTTAGCACAGATACGCAGTATTTT.

V usage is TRBV15 and J usage is TRBJ2-3, with 9 bases fitting TRBD1. The V segment lost 5 bases and the J segment 3 bases; nucleotides outside the gene matches: 9. The CDR3 is made up of 16 amino acids. The germline V gene has CDR1 LNHNV and CDR2 YYDKDF (reference sequence). The chain's CDR3 is CATSADRGLGTDTQYF. CDR3 sequence (DNA): TGTGCCACCAGCGCCGACAGGGGGTTGGGAACAGATACGCAGTATTTT.

A note on this clonotype: One base away lies a much larger clone, so this may be a sequencing read error. The chain carries TRBV29-1 and TRBJ2-5, with D maybe TRBD2 (5 bases). The CDR3 extends over 15 amino acids. Trimming removed 0 bases from V and 11 bases from J, with 22 bases in between. Germline CDR1 is SQVTM and CDR2 is ANQGSEA. The CDR3 DNA reads TGCAGCGTTGAAGACGTACTAGGTGTCCCCAATGAGCAGTACTTC. Protein: CSVEDVLGVPNEQYF.

This sequence joins TRBV20-1 and TRBJ2-5; TRBD1 or TRBD2 may be the D gene (5 bases each). Per the germline V gene, CDR1 is DFQATT and CDR2 is SNEGSKA (reference sequence). V dropped 0 bases and J dropped 1 base, with 15 bases sitting between them. The CDR3 consists of 16 residues. The CDR3 bases are TGCAGTGCTAGAGATCCCCGGGACCTCCTCCAAGAGACCCAGTACTTC. Translating it yields CSARDPRDLLQETQYF.

The count of this clonotype is one. The rearrangement links TRBV5-6 to TRBJ2-7; unclear D gene. The CDR3 has 13 amino acids. V dropped 1 base and J dropped 12 bases, with 17 bases sitting between them. The germline V gene encodes CDR1 SGHDT and CDR2 YYEEEE. The CDR3 loop reads CASSLSPDRYPYF. The CDR3, as DNA: TGTGCCAGCAGCTTGTCTCCGGACCGATACCCGTACTTC.

The chain joins TRBV5-1 to TRBJ1-2; weak D call: TRBD1 (6 bases). V lost 4 bases and J 6 bases, leaving 13 bases between the germline ends. Germline V gene data show CDR1 as SGHRS and CDR2 as YFSETQ. CDR3 size: 13 residues. The CDR3, as DNA: TGCGCCAGCAGCCAAGGGACAATAGATGGCTACACCTTC. Residues: CASSQGTIDGYTF.